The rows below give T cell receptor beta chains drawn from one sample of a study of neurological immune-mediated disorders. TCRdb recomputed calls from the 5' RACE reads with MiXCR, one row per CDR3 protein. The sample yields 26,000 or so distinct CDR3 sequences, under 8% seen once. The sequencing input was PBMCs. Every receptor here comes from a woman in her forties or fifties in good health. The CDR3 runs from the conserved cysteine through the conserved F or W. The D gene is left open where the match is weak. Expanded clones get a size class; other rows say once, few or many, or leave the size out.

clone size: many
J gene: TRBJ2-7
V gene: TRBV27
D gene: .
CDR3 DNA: TGTGCCAGCAGTTCGTCTTTCGCGGGATCCTCCTACGAGCAGTACTTC
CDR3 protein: CASSSSFAGSSYEQYF

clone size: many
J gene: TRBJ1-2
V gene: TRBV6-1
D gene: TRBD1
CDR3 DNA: TGTGCCAGCAGTCTGGGACAGGGACTTTACACCTTC
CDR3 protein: CASSLGQGLYTF

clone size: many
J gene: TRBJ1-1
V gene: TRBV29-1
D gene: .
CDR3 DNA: TGCAGCGTTGTTAGAGGGAAGGACACTGAAGCTTTCTTT
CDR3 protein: CSVVRGKDTEAFF

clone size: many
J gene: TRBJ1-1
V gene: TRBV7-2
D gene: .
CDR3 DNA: TGTGCCAGCAGCGCCGTTAAAGGTGGGGTTAGGTCGGAGAACACTGAAGCTTTCTTT
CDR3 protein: CASSAVKGGVRSENTEAFF

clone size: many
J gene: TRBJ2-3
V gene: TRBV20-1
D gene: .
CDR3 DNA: TGCAGTGCTAGAGGGGGTAGCACAGATACGCAGTATTTT
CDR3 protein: CSARGGSTDTQYF

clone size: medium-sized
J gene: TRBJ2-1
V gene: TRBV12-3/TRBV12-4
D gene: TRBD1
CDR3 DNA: TGTGCCAGCAGTTGGGGGACAGGCTCCAATGAGCAGTTCTTC
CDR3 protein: CASSWGTGSNEQFF

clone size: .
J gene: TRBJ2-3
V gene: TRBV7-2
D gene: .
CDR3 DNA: TGTGCCAGCAGCTTCGAGCGCACAGATACGCAGTATTTT
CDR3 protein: CASSFERTDTQYF

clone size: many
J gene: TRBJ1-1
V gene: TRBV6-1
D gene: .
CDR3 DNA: TGTGCCTCCCCGGTATACACTGAAGCTTTCTTT
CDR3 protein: CASPVYTEAFF

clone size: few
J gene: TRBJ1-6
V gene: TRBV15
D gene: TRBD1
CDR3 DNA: TGTGCCACCAGCAGAGAGGACAGGGTCTATTCACCCCTCCACTTT
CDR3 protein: CATSREDRVYSPLHF

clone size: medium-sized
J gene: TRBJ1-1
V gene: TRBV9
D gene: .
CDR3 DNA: TGTGCCAGCAGCGCCCCGGGGACCAATTCAGGGAAGTTGATCTTT
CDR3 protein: CASSAPGTNSGKLIF

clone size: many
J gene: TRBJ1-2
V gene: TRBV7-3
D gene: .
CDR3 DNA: TGTGCCAGCAGCTCATCGACAGTTTATGGCTACACCTTC
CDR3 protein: CASSSSTVYGYTF

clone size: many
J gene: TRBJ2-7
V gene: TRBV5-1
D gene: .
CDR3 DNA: TGCGCCAGCAGCTTGGATCCAGCAAGCTACGAGCAGTACTTC
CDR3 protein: CASSLDPASYEQYF

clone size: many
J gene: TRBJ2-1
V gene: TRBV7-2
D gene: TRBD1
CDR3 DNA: TGTGCCAGCACCACAACTCAACAGGGGAAGCAGTTCTTC
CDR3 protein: CASTTTQQGKQFF

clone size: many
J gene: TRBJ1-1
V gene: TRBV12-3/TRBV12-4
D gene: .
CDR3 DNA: TGTGCCAGCAGTCCCCTCGGACAGAACACTGAAGCTTTCTTT
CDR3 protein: CASSPLGQNTEAFF

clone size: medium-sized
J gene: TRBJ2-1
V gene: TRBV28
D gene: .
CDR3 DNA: TGTGCCAGCAGTTTACCCGGTCAGCAGTTCTTC
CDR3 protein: CASSLPGQQFF

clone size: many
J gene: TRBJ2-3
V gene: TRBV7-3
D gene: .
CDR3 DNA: TGTGCCAGCAGCTCCGTGGGGGTGGATACGCAGTATTTT
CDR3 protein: CASSSVGVDTQYF

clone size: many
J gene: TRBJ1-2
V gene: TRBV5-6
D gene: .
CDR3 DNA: TGTGCCAGCAGCTTGGATCAGCGCAAATATGGCTACACCTTC
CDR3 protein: CASSLDQRKYGYTF

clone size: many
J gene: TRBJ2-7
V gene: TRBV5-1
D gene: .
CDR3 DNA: TGCGCCAGCAGTCAAGAAGGGACAAAAATCTACGAGCAGTACTTC
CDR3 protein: CASSQEGTKIYEQYF

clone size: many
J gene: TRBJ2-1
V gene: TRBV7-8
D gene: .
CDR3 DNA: TGTGCCAGCAGCTTTGGCGGGGTCTCCTACAATGAGCAGTTCTTC
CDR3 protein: CASSFGGVSYNEQFF

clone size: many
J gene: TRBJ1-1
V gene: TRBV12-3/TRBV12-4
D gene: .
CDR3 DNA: TGTGCCAGCAGTTTAGCAGGGGACACTGAAGCTTTCTTT
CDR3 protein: CASSLAGDTEAFF

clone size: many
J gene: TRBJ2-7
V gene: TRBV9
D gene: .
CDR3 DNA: TGTGCCAGCAGCGTAGAAAGGAGCTCCTACGAGCAGTACTTC
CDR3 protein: CASSVERSSYEQYF

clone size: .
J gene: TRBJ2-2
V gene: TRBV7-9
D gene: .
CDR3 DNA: TGTGCCAGCAGCTTAACCCGGACAGCTAACACCGGGGAGCTGTTTTTT
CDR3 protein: CASSLTRTANTGELFF

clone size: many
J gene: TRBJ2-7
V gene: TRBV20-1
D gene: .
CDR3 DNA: TGCAGTGCTCTGACACCGAGCTCCTACGAGCAGTACTTC
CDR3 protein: CSALTPSSYEQYF

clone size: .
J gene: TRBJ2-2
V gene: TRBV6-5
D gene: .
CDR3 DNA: TGTGCCAGCATCCCACTGGGTGCCACCGGGGAGCTGTTTTTT
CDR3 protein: CASIPLGATGELFF

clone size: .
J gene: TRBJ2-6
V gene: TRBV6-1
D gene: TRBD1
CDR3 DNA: TGTGCCAGCAGTGAAATCCGGGACAGGGAGTGGGCTGGGGCCAACGTCCTGACTTTC
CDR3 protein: CASSEIRDREWAGANVLTF

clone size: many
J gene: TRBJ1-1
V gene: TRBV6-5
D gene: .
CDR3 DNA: TGTGCCAGCAGGACTAACACTGAAGCTTTCTTT
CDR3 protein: CASRTNTEAFF

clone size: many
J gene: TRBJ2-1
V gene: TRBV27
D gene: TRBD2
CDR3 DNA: TGTGCCAGCAGTGGACTAGCGTTTTACAATGAGCAGTTCTTC
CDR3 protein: CASSGLAFYNEQFF

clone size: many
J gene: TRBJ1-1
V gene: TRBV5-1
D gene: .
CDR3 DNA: TGCGCCAGCAGCTTGAAGGGGGTGACCACTGAAGCTTTCTTT
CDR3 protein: CASSLKGVTTEAFF

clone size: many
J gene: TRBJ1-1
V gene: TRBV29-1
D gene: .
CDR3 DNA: TGCAGCGTTGAAGGAGGGCACACTGAAGCTTTCTTT
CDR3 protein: CSVEGGHTEAFF

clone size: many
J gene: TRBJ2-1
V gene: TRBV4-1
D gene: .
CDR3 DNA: TGCGCCAGCAGCCAAGTACAGGGAGAAGAAGGGTTCTTC
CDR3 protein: CASSQVQGEEGFF

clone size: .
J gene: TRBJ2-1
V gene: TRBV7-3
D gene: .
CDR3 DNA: TGTGCCAGCAGCTTATTGAGAGGGTCCAATGAGCAGTTCTTC
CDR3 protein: CASSLLRGSNEQFF

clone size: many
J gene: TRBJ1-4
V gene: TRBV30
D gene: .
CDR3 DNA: TGTGCCTGGACCCATGGCGTTGAAAAACTGTTTTTT
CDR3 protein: CAWTHGVEKLFF

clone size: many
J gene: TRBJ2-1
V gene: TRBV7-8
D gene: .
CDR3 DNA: TGTGCCAGCAGCTTAAATACGGGGGAAGAGCAGTTCTTC
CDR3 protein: CASSLNTGEEQFF

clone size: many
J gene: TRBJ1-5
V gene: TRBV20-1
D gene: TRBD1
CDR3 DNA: TGCAGTGCTACGGGACAGGGAAATCAGCCCCAGCATTTT
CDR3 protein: CSATGQGNQPQHF

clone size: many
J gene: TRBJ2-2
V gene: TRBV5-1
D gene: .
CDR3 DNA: TGCGCCAGCAGCTTGGTTGGGACCACCGGGGAGCTGTTTTTT
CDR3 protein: CASSLVGTTGELFF

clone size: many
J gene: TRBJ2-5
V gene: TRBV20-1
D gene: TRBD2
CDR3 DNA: TGCAGTGCTCCCCGCGGGGGAGAGACCCAGTACTTC
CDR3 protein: CSAPRGGETQYF

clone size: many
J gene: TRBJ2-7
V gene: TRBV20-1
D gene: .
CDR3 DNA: TGCAGTGCGGGCGGAGCCTACGAGCAGTACTTC
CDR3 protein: CSAGGAYEQYF

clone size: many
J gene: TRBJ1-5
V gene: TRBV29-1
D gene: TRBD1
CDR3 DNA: TGCAGCGTCGGTGACAGGGGCGGTAGCAATCAGCCCCAGCATTTT
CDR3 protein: CSVGDRGGSNQPQHF

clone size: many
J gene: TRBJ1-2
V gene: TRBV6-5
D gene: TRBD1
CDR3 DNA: TGTGCCAGCAGACCAGGACAGGTCTATGGCTACACCTTC
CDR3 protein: CASRPGQVYGYTF

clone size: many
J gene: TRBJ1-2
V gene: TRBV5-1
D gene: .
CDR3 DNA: TGCGCCAGCAAACCGGACAGTAACTATGGCTACACCTTC
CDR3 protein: CASKPDSNYGYTF

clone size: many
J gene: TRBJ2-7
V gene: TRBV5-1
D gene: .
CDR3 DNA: TGCGCCAGCAGCTCCAGCCAAGGTCGCGAGCAGTACTTC
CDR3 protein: CASSSSQGREQYF

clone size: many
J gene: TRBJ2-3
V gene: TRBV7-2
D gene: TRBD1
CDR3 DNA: TGTGCCAGCAGCGTACAGGGGCCAGATACGCAGTATTTT
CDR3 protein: CASSVQGPDTQYF

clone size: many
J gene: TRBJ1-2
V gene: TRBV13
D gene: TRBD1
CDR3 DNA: TGTGCCAGCAGCTCCCGAACATTGCGGGACAGTTATCCCTATAACTATGGCTACACCTTC
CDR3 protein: CASSSRTLRDSYPYNYGYTF

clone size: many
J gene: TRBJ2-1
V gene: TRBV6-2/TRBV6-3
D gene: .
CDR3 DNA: TGTGCCAGCAGTTACTCGCAGTACGGGAGCTCCTACAATGAGCAGTTCTTC
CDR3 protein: CASSYSQYGSSYNEQFF

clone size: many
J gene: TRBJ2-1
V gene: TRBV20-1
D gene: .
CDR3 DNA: TGCAGTGCTAGCAGGGGCCCACAAAGTGAGCAGTTCTTC
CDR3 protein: CSASRGPQSEQFF

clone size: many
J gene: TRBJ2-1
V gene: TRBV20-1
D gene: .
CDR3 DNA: TGCAGTGGTACACGGGGGGCCGGGGATGAGCAGTTCTTC
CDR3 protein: CSGTRGAGDEQFF

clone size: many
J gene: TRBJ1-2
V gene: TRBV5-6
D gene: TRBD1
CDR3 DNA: TGTGCCAGCAGCTTGCGACAGGGATCGAACAGCTACACCTTC
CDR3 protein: CASSLRQGSNSYTF

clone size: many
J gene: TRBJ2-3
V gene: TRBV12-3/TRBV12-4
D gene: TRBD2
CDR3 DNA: TGTGCCAGCAGTTTCTGGACTAGCGGTAGCACAGATACGCAGTATTTT
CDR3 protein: CASSFWTSGSTDTQYF

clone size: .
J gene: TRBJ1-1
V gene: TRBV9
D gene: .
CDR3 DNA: TGTGTAAGCAGCGTATCTCTTAGGGGGAATGAAGCTTTCTTT
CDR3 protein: CVSSVSLRGNEAFF

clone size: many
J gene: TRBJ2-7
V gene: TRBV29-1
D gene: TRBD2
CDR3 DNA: TGCAGCGCGACTAGCGGGGGGCCCTGGGGTGAGCAGTACTTC
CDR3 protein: CSATSGGPWGEQYF

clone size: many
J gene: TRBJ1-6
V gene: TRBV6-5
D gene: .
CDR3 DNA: TGTGCCAGCAGTTACGGGGTTGTGGCACCCCTCCACTTT
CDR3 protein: CASSYGVVAPLHF

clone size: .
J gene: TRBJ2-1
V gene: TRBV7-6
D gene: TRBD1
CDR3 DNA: TGTGCCAGCAGCTTAGTGTCGACAGGGGCTGGCGATGAGCAGTTCTTC
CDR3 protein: CASSLVSTGAGDEQFF

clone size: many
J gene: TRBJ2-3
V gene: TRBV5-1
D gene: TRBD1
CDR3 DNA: TGCGCCAGCAGCTCTGGACAGGGCGGCCCAGATACGCAGTATTTT
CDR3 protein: CASSSGQGGPDTQYF